Reported below is one T cell receptor beta chain. Its target is unknown. A minimum of one pre-ART and two post-ART PBMC samples existed for each donor. Everyone in the study who had HIV was treated in the United States. The CDR3 consists of 15 residues. CDR1 and CDR2 (germline): LNHDA, SQIVND (reference sequence). Deletions cut 1 base from V and 3 bases from J, with 13 bases between. Researchers ran immunoSEQ v3.0 at survey level. Sequencing was performed with immunoSEQ multiplex PCR; in TCRdb, only in-frame clones are kept and a portion is missing. Of 20,000 or so clones in the sample, 80% to 90% were seen once. These data originate in a study of long-term antiretroviral therapy in people with HIV. Whole-study findings and limits: ART preceded a rise in diversity that nonetheless stayed lower than in transplant donor controls.

This material consisted of unsorted PBMCs, taken 2.1 years after starting antiretroviral therapy. This receptor was identified in a man between 18 and 35 years old with HIV. This chain links TRBV19 with TRBJ2-7; D is tentatively TRBD1 or TRBD2 (5 bases each). The CDR3 DNA reads as TGTGCCAGTAGTATAGGGGACGGAGGAGTCTACGAGCAGTACTTC. Translating gives CASSIGDGGVYEQYF.